A selection of T cell receptor beta chains follows, all from one sample in a study of T cells after yellow fever vaccination. TCRdb re-derived calls from the 5' RACE reads in MiXCR, one entry per CDR3 protein. The sample includes a few hundred thousand distinct CDR3 sequences, roughly 13% of them seen just once. The sequenced sample was CD4+ T cells sorted from PBMCs, obtained 45 days after the yellow fever booster vaccination. The receptors here all came from a man younger than 45 who received the YFV17D yellow fever vaccine. Each CDR3 is given with its conserved first and last residue. Fields, in order: V gene, CDR3 protein.

>TRBV7-8
CASSLLFVGTSGNNEQFF
>TRBV20-1
CSASRGTDNEKLFF
>TRBV19
CASKGTQGSWELFF
>TRBV27
CASSSLDRAEQYF
>TRBV7-9
CASSASGGRFSYGYTF
>TRBV6-5
CASSYLGTSGTGELFF
>TRBV7-2
CASRRSGTGCETQYF
>TRBV20-1
CSALSSGSASTDTQYF
>TRBV11-2
CASSLSGALYF
>TRBV7-9
CAGGSGVQETQYF
>TRBV27
CASSIHRGFSYEQYF
>TRBV7-2
CASSLGGKGRETQYF
>TRBV9
CASSVGTGDFEQYF
>TRBV9
CASSVGMAYSYEQYF
>TRBV7-2
CASGVSVLTDTQYF
>TRBV5-6
CASSLSPNTDTQYF
>TRBV11-2
CASSSTGTGTGKIYEQYF
>TRBV27
CASSRREGTYEQYF
>TRBV29-1
CSVQRLPKGNEQFF